This T cell receptor beta chain was observed in a study of T-cell memory formation after mild COVID-19. The overall study: Largely donor-specific TCR clusters were found.

This clonotype occurred a few times. The CDR3 contains 15 residues. Trimming removed 3 bases from V and 8 bases from J, with 18 bases in between. Germline loops: CDR1 KGHSH, CDR2 LQKENI. Constant-segment primers were used for 5'RACE, and the resulting TCR alpha and TCR beta cDNA libraries carried sample barcodes and UMIs. TCRdb re-analysed the 5' RACE reads in MiXCR, keeping a single row per CDR3 protein. The sample carries 100,000 or so distinct CDR3 sequences, more than 9.5% recorded once. The sequencing input was PBMCs or a T cell subset sorted from them (not recorded which). The genes are TRBV18 and TRBJ2-3; D possibly corresponds to TRBD1 (6 bases). The sequence was collected from a man aged 18-30 years who had mild COVID-19 (a few samples of this study predate the infection). Cell type and time point are not known. The CDR3 DNA reads as TGTGCCAGCTCACCTCCTGCACAGGGACAATTTACGCAGTATTTT. This translates into CASSPPAQGQFTQYF. Using reference TRBV18 and TRBJ2-3 for the parts outside the CDR3, the full variable domain is NAGVMQNPRHLVRRRGQEARLRCSPMKGHSHVYWYRQLPEEGLKFMVYLQKENIIDESGMPKERFSAEFPKEGPSILRIQQVVRGDSAAYFCASSPPAQGQFTQYFGPGTRLTVL.